This TCR beta chain derives from a study of T cells after yellow fever vaccination. This CDR3 comprises 15 residues. The junction had 5 bases not matched to a gene; V was cut back by 4 bases and J by 7 bases. Germline loops: CDR1 SEHNR, CDR2 FQNEAQ (reference sequence). Study results and caveats: The bulk population could contribute abundant contaminating clonotypes to FACS-sorted repertoires.

This clonotype has more than one count but fewer than ten. TCRdb fed the 5' RACE reads into MiXCR, producing one record per CDR3 protein. The table includes approximately 96,000 distinct CDR3 sequences, 8% to 10% detected once. The TCR originated in a man between 18 and 35 years old who received the YFV17D yellow fever vaccine. Sequenced here: CD8+ T cells not binding an NS4B(214-222) dextramer, sorted from PBMCs, sampled less than 16 days after the first yellow fever vaccination. The chain combines TRBV7-9 with TRBJ1-4, with 11 nucleotides matching TRBD1. CDR3 in amino acids: CASSSRDRGAEKLFF. Written as DNA, the CDR3 is TGTGCCAGCAGCTCGCGGGACAGGGGGGCTGAAAAACTGTTTTTT.